This T cell receptor (beta chain) was sequenced for a study of blood T cell repertoires in COVID-19. Study background: Specimens from acute and convalescent COVID-19 originated in the United States, Italy and Spain. Sources were T cells, B-cell-depleted T cells, or PBMCs; the material itself was cDNA or gDNA.

V was clipped by 0 bases and J by 0 bases, with 18 bases between them. This CDR3 has 18 amino acids. Germline V gene lookup returns CDR1 SGHDT and CDR2 YYEEEE. Study processing details: Estimation of nucleated cell counts was performed using reference gene primer amplification. Sequencing was performed with immunoSEQ multiplex PCR; in TCRdb, only in-frame clones are kept and a portion is missing. That table is the source of V, J and clone size, and D and trimming were worked out from the DNA. The table shows about 200,000 clones, with roughly 80% occurring only once. This sequence joins TRBV5-6 and TRBJ1-1; possible D gene TRBD1, 5 bases. Material for sequencing was peripheral blood. This clonotype was sampled from a woman older than 75 with acute or convalescent COVID-19. CDR3 nucleotide sequence: TGTGCCAGCAGCTTGGCCTTAACCATAGGGGTTTTGAACACTGAAGCTTTCTTT. The encoded protein is CASSLALTIGVLNTEAFF. Filled out from reference TRBV5-6 and TRBJ1-1, the complete variable domain reads DAGVTQSPTHLIKTRGQQVTLRCSPKSGHDTVSWYQQALGQGPQFIFQYYEEEERQRGNFPDRFSGHQFPNYSSELNVNALLLGDSALYLCASSLALTIGVLNTEAFFGQGTRLTVV.